This TCR beta chain derives from a study of T cell responses to AZD1222 COVID-19 vaccine. V shed 3 bases and J 4 bases; nucleotides not matched to a gene: 6. Germline V gene data show CDR1 as MNHEY and CDR2 as SVGAGI. The CDR3 runs 16 residues. TCRdb's copy holds only in-frame clones and misses some; the assay was immunoSEQ multiplex PCR. The data contain around 99,000 clones, about 85% of them singletons. Sequencing used peripheral blood, obtained on day 0 of AZD1222 vaccination. The rearrangement joins TRBV6-5 to TRBJ1-6; 7 nucleotides agree with TRBD1. This TCR was recovered from an adult in good health. The CDR3, as DNA: TGTGCCAGCAGTTATACATTGACAGGGTATAATTCACCCCTCCACTTT. As protein: CASSYTLTGYNSPLHF.